This record concerns one TCR beta chain sequence. Its antigen is undetermined. This sample is part of a study of OX40 agonist ivuxolimab in advanced cancers. Study context: The patients received ivuxolimab by intravenous route every 2 weeks at 0.01 to 10 mg/kg. Antecedent anti-PD-1, anti-PD-L1 or anti-CTLA-4 therapy was permissible, with 35% to 40% having received some.

Per germline, CDR1 SGHRS and CDR2 YFSETQ. The CDR3 length is 12 residues. V was cut by 0 bases and J by 5 bases, with 6 bases left in between. Overall study findings and caveats: Antigen targets of the expanded peripheral T cells went undetermined. Expanded clones were, on average, more numerous in CD8+ T cells than in CD4+.

The repertoire was sequenced with immunoSEQ multiplex PCR; TCRdb's copy has only in-frame clones and lacks some. This table has some 94,000 clones, about 90% appearing once. The source is an adult with an advanced solid tumor such as melanoma, head and neck, liver or kidney cancer. The chain joins TRBV5-1 to TRBJ2-7; D possibly corresponds to TRBD1 (5 bases). Specimen: CD4+ or CD8+ T cells sorted from blood, collected in a trial of the OX40 agonist ivuxolimab. The CDR3 spells CASSLGQHEQYF. For the CDR3, the DNA is TGCGCCAGCAGCTTGGGACAGCACGAGCAGTACTTC.